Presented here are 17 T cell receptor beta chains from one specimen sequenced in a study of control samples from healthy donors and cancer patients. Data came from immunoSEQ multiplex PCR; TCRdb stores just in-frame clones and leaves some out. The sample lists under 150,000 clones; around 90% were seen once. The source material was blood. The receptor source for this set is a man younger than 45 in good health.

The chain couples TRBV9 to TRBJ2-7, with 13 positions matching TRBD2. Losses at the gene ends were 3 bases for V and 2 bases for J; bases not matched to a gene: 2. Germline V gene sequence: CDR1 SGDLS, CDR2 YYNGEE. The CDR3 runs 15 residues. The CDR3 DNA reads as TGTGCCAGCAGCGCCGGGACTAGCGGGACCTACGAGCAGTACTTC. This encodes CASSAGTSGTYEQYF.

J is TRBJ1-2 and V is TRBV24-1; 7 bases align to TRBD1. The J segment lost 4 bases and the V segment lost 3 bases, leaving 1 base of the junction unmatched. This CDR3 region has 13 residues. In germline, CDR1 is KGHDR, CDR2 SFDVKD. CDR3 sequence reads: CATSDGDSYGYTF. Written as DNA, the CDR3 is TGTGCCACCAGTGATGGGGACAGCTATGGCTACACCTTC.

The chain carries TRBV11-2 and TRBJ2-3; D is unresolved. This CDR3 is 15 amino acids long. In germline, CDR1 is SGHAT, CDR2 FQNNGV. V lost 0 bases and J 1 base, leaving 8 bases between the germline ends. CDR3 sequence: CASSLEDPGTDTQYF. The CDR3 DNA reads TGTGCCAGCAGCTTAGAGGACCCCGGCACAGATACGCAGTATTTT. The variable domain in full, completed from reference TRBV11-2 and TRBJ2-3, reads EAGVAQSPRYKIIEKRQSVAFWCNPISGHATLYWYQQILGQGPKLLIQFQNNGVVDDSQLPKDRFSAERLKGVDSTLKIQPAKLEDSAVYLCASSLEDPGTDTQYFGPGTRLTVL.

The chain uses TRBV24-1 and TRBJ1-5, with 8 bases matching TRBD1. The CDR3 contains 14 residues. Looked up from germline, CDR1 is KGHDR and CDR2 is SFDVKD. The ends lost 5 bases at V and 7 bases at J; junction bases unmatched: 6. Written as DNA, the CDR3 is TGTGCCACCAGTGGGTTTGGACAGGGCCAGCCCCAGCATTTT. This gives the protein CATSGFGQGQPQHF.

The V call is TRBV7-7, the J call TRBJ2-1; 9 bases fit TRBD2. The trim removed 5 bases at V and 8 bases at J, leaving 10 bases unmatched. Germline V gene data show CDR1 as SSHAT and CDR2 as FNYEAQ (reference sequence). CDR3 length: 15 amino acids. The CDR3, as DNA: TGTGCCAGCAGCCCTTCCCTAGCGGGGAGGGATGAGCAGTTCTTC. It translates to CASSPSLAGRDEQFF.

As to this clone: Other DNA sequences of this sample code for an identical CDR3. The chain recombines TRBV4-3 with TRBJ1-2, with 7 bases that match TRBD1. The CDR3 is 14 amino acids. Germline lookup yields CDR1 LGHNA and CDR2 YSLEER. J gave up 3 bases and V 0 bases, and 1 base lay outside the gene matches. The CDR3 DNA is TGCGCCAGCAGCCAAGAAACAGGGGACTATGGCTACACCTTC. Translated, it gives CASSQETGDYGYTF.

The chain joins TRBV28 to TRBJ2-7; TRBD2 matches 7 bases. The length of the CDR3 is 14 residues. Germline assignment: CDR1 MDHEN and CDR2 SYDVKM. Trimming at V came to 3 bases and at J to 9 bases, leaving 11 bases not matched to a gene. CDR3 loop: CASSFIAGAIGQYF. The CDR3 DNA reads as TGTGCCAGCAGTTTCATTGCGGGAGCTATCGGGCAGTACTTC.

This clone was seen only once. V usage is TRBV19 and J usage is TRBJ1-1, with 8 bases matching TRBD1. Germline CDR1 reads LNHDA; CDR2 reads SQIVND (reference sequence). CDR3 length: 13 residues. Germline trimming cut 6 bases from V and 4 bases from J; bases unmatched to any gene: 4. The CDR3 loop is CASRQGAGTEAFF. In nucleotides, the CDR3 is TGTGCCAGTAGGCAGGGGGCGGGCACTGAAGCTTTCTTT.

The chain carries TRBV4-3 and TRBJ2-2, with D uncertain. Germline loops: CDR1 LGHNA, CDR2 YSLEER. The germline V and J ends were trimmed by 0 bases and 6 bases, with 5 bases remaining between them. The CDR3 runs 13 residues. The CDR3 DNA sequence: TGCGCCAGCAGCCAAGATTTTCCCGGGGAGCTGTTTTTT. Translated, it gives CASSQDFPGELFF.

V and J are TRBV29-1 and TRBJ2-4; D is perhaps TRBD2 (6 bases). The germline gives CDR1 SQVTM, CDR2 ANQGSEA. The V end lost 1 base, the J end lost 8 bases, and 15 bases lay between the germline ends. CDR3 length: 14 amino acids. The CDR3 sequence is CSVEGRTGRHIQYF. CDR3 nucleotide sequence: TGCAGCGTTGAAGGCAGAACGGGGAGGCACATTCAGTACTTC.

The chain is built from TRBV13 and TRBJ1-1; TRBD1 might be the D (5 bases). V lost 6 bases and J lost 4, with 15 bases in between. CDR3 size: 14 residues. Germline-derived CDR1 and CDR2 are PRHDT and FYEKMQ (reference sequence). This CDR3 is CASRQGARATEAFF. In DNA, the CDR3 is TGTGCCAGCAGGCAAGGGGCCAGGGCCACTGAAGCTTTCTTT.

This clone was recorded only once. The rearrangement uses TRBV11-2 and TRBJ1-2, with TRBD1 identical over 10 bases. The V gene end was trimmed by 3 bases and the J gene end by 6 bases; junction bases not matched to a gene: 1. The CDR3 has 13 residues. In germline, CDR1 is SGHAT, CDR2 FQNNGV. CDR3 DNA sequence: TGTGCCAGCAGCTTCGGGACAGGGGATGGCTACACCTTC. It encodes CASSFGTGDGYTF.

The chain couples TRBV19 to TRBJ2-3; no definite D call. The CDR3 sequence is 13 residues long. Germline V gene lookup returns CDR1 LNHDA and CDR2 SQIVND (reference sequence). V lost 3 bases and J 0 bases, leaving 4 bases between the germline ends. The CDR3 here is CASSMFSTDTQYF. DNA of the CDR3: TGTGCCAGTAGTATGTTCAGCACAGATACGCAGTATTTT.

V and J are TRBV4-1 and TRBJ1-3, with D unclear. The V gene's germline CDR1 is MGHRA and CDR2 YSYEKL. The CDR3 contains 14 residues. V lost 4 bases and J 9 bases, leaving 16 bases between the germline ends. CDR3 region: CASSPRRDPSTIYF. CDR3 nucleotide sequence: TGCGCCAGCAGCCCTAGAAGGGATCCGAGCACCATATATTTT.

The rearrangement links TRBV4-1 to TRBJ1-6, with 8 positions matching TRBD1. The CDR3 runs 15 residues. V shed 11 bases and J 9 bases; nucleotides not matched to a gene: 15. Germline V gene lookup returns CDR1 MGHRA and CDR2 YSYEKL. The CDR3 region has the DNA TGCGCCCCCTGGGAGGACAGGGAAAAGAGTTCACCCCTCCACTTT. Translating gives CAPWEDREKSSPLHF.

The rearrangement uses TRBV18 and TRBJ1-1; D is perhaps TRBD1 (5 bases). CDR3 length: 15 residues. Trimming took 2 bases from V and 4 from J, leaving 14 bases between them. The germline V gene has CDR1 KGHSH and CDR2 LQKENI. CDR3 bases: TGTGCCAGCTCACCATCGTTAGGGGCCGGCACTGAAGCTTTCTTT. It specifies CASSPSLGAGTEAFF.

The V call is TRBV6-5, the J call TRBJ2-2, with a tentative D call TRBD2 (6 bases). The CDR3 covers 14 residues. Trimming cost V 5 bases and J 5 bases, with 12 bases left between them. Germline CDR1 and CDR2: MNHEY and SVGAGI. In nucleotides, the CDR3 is TGTGCCAGCAGTCGCTCACGGGGGACCGGGGAGCTGTTTTTT. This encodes CASSRSRGTGELFF.